These 17 T cell receptor beta chains were sequenced from one sample in a study of shared clonotypes between healthy human individuals (dated by TCRdb to 2020 to 2021). The protocol used for the library was the immunoSEQ multiplex PCR assay. Imported from immuneACCESS, the table was reduced by TCRdb to in-frame sequences with V and J called. These copies leave out some clones; in studies compared against another copy, an unresolved V gene accounts for under half, and the cause of the remainder is not known. In this sample the table shows about 490,000 clones, around 80% of which occur a single time. The top ten hold over 9.5% of the sample. The sequenced sample consisted of PBMCs. The source of these receptors is a woman between 40 and 55 years old in good health. Some clones in this sample may be carry-over from other donors' samples.

The V and J genes are TRBV19 and TRBJ1-2; unclear D gene. Germline CDR1 is LNHDA and CDR2 is SQIVND (reference sequence). V lost 6 bases and J lost 3, with 11 bases in between. The CDR3 has 13 residues. The CDR3 DNA sequence: TGTGCCAGTAGCCCAGGTCAGGACTATGGCTACACCTTC. This sequence encodes CASSPGQDYGYTF.

V is TRBV28 and J is TRBJ1-1; D is undetermined. Between the trimmed V and J ends, which lost 6 bases and 1 base, there was a span of 15 bases. CDR3 length: 15 residues. The germline gives CDR1 MDHEN, CDR2 SYDVKM. The CDR3 reads CASSSPMDWNTEAFF. The CDR3 DNA sequence: TGTGCCAGCAGCTCCCCGATGGATTGGAACACTGAAGCTTTCTTT.

V usage is TRBV7-3 and J usage is TRBJ2-1, with D possibly called TRBD1 or TRBD2 (5 bases each). V shed 1 base and J shed 10 bases, with 11 bases lying between them. Germline CDR1 reads SGHTA; CDR2 reads FQGTGA. The CDR3 length is 13 residues. The CDR3 loop is CASSLIGTAEQFF. The DNA for the CDR3 is TGTGCCAGCAGCTTAATCGGGACCGCCGAGCAGTTCTTC.

CDR3 amino acids: CASRTSGGGDTQYF. The CDR3 bases are TGTGCCAGCAGAACTAGCGGGGGGGGCGATACGCAGTATTTT. V gene TRBV7-8 combines with J gene TRBJ2-3, with 13 nucleotides matching TRBD2. The CDR3 runs 14 residues. V lost 6 bases and J lost 6; bases outside the gene matches: 3. Germline V gene lookup returns CDR1 SGHVS and CDR2 FQNEAQ.

V is TRBV10-1 and J is TRBJ2-5, with a tentative D call TRBD1 (5 bases). There are 17 residues in the CDR3. The ends were cut back, 5 bases at V and 5 bases at J, with 24 bases in the middle. The V gene's germline CDR1 is WNHNN and CDR2 SYGVQD (reference sequence). CDR3 coding DNA: TGCGCCAGCAGTCCGCTCCTCCATCGACAGACGAAGGAGACCCAGTACTTC. This encodes CASSPLLHRQTKETQYF.

CDR3 nucleotides: TGTGCCAGCAGCCCAGGGACTACCACAGATACGCAGTATTTT. It translates to CASSPGTTTDTQYF. This chain joins TRBV5-4 and TRBJ2-3; 7 nucleotides align to TRBD2. Germline V gene data show CDR1 as SGHNT and CDR2 as YYREEE (reference sequence). After removal of 4 bases from V and 2 bases from J, the junction contained 4 bases not matched to a gene. The CDR3 is 14 amino acids.

This sequence joins TRBV11-3 and TRBJ2-4, with 9 bases matching TRBD1. Germline V gene data show CDR1 as SGHNT and CDR2 as YENEEA. The ends lost 5 bases at V and 0 bases at J; junction bases unmatched: 5. The CDR3 length is 16 residues. The CDR3 DNA follows: TGTGCCAGCAGCCCCGGGACAGGGATAGCCAAAAACATTCAGTACTTC. It specifies CASSPGTGIAKNIQYF.

The chain carries TRBV7-8 and TRBJ1-1; D may be TRBD1 (6 bases). V lost 6 bases and J 7 bases, leaving 9 bases between the germline ends. Germline loops: CDR1 SGHVS, CDR2 FQNEAQ. The CDR3 loop spans 11 amino acids. In nucleotides, the CDR3 is TGTGCCAGCAGTGGAGGGGGTGAAGCTTTCTTT. This codes for CASSGGGEAFF.

The chain couples TRBV7-3 to TRBJ2-3; possibly TRBD2 for D (6 bases). The CDR3 is 15 amino acids. The germline gives CDR1 SGHTA, CDR2 FQGTGA. V shed 8 bases and J shed 0 bases, with 15 bases lying between them. CDR3 sequence (DNA): TGTGCCAGCGGTCCGTCCGGGACTAGCACAGATACGCAGTATTTT. Protein sequence: CASGPSGTSTDTQYF.

The chain combines TRBV5-1 with TRBJ2-5; the match to TRBD1 covers 8 bases. The CDR3 contains 17 residues. Trimming took 0 bases from V and 1 from J; bases not matched to a gene: 8. Germline CDR1 is SGHRS and CDR2 is YFSETQ. This chain's CDR3 is CASSLVGTGHSQETQYF. In DNA, the CDR3 is TGCGCCAGCAGCTTGGTTGGGACAGGCCATTCCCAAGAGACCCAGTACTTC.

The genes are TRBV9 and TRBJ2-7; 7 nucleotides line up with TRBD1. Trimming removed 3 bases from V and 6 bases from J; junction bases left unmatched: 15. Germline lookup yields CDR1 SGDLS and CDR2 YYNGEE. The CDR3 has 16 residues. In DNA, the CDR3 is TGTGCCAGCAGCGAGACCCCCGGGACAGACTCCGTCGAGCAGTACTTC. This translates into CASSETPGTDSVEQYF.

This clone was found once. The chain couples TRBV19 to TRBJ2-2; 14 bases line up with TRBD2. Losses at the gene ends were 6 bases for V and 6 bases for J; bases not matched to a gene: 6. CDR3 length equals 16 residues. Germline loops: CDR1 LNHDA, CDR2 SQIVND (reference sequence). The CDR3 sequence: CASRDSTSGRAGELFF. Here the CDR3 DNA reads TGTGCCAGTAGGGATTCGACTAGCGGGAGGGCCGGGGAGCTGTTTTTT.

With regard to this clone: This is likely an artifact of a read error, given a far larger clone one base away. Other DNA sequences from this sample encode an identical CDR3 as well. The chain couples TRBV30 to TRBJ1-2; 7 bases match TRBD1. The V and J ends lost 2 bases and 6 bases, in that order; junction bases with no gene match: 6. From germline, CDR1 is GTSNPN and CDR2 SVGIG (reference sequence). The CDR3 contains 13 residues. DNA for the CDR3: TGTGCCTGGAGTCCCAGGGGGACGGATGGCTACACCTTC. It specifies CAWSPRGTDGYTF.

This chain uses TRBV5-5 with TRBJ2-1, with 7 bases matching TRBD1. Germline V gene lookup returns CDR1 SGHKS and CDR2 YYEKEE (reference sequence). The CDR3 has 14 residues. J was trimmed by 8 bases and V by 5 bases; bases with no gene match: 10. This chain's CDR3 is CASRKGQRKDEQFF. Written as DNA, the CDR3 is TGTGCCAGCAGGAAGGGACAGAGGAAGGATGAGCAGTTCTTC. Full variable domain (missing parts from reference TRBV5-5 and TRBJ2-1): DAGVTQSPTHLIKTRGQQVTLRCSPISGHKSVSWYQQVLGQGPQFIFQYYEKEERGRGNFPDRFSARQFPNYSSELNVNALLLGDSALYLCASRKGQRKDEQFFGPGTRLTVL.

This rearrangement joins TRBV7-9 to TRBJ2-7, with D possibly being TRBD2 (6 bases). Germline lookup yields CDR1 SEHNR and CDR2 FQNEAQ (reference sequence). CDR3 length equals 14 residues. With 1 base removed from V and 6 bases from J, the gap between germline ends came to 13 bases. DNA for the CDR3: TGTGCCAGCAGCTTAGTTCTAGGCGGGATCGAGCAGTACTTC. Its protein is CASSLVLGGIEQYF. Full variable domain (remainder filled in from reference TRBV7-9 and TRBJ2-7): DTGVSQNPRHKITKRGQNVTFRCDPISEHNRLYWYRQTLGQGPEFLTYFQNEAQLEKSRLLSDRFSAERPKGSFSTLEIQRTEQGDSAMYLCASSLVLGGIEQYFGPGTRLTVT.

The table lists this clone with a count of one. The chain uses TRBV11-2 and TRBJ1-4; 7 bases are a match to TRBD1. CDR1 SGHAT and CDR2 FQNNGV come from the germline V gene. V lost 4 bases, J lost 4 bases, and 6 bases stayed unmatched. There are 15 residues in the CDR3. The CDR3 here is CASSSIRDSNEKLFF. The CDR3, as DNA: TGTGCCAGCAGCTCGATCCGGGACAGTAATGAAAAACTGTTTTTT.

The CDR3 DNA follows: TGTGCCAGCAGTTACGGAGGCTCACAGTTCTTC. The encoded protein is CASSYGGSQFF. The chain uses TRBV6-6 and TRBJ2-1; D may be TRBD2 (5 bases). Germline values: CDR1 MNHNY, CDR2 SVGAGI (reference sequence). This CDR3 has 11 residues. V dropped 2 bases and J dropped 13 bases, with 9 bases sitting between them.